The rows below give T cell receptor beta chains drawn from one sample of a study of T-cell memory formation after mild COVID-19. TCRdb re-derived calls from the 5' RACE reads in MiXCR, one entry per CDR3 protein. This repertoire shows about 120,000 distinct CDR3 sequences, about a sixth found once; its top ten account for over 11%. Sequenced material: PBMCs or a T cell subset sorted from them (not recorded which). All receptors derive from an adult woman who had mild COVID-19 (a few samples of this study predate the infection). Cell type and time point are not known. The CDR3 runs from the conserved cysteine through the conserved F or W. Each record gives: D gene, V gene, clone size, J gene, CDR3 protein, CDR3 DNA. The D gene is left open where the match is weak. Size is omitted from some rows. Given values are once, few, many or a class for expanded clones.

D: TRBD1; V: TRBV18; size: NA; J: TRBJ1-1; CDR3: CASSRQGAENTEAFF; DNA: TGTGCCAGCTCGCGACAGGGGGCGGAGAACACTGAAGCTTTCTTT
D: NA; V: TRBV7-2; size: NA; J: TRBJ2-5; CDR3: CASSPPRLGARETQYF; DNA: TGTGCCAGCAGCCCGCCTCGGTTGGGGGCACGAGAGACCCAGTACTTC
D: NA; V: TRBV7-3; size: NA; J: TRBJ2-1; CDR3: CASSFEGGPYNEQFF; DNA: TGTGCCAGCAGCTTCGAGGGGGGGCCCTACAATGAGCAGTTCTTC
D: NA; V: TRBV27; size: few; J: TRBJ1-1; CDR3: CASSRGARTEAFF; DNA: TGTGCCAGCTCCCGGGGCGCAAGAACTGAAGCTTTCTTT
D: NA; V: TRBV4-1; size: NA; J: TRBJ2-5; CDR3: CASSQGGRETQYF; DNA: TGCGCCAGCAGCCAAGGGGGAAGGGAGACCCAGTACTTC
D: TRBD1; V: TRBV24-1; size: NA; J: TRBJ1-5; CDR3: CATSDQGGRNQPQHF; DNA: TGTGCCACCAGTGACCAAGGGGGCAGGAATCAGCCCCAGCATTTT
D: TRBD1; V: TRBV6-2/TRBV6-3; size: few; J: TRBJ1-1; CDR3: CASNHPQGARAEAFF; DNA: TGTGCCAGCAACCATCCACAGGGGGCGAGGGCTGAAGCTTTCTTT
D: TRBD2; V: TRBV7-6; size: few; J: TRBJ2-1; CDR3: CASSPRTSGVSYNEQFF; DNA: TGTGCCAGCAGCCCTCGGACTAGCGGGGTGTCCTACAATGAGCAGTTCTTC
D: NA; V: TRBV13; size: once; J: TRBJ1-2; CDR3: CASSLPPGDVDGYTF; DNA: TGTGCCAGCAGCTTACCGCCAGGGGACGTGGATGGCTACACCTTC
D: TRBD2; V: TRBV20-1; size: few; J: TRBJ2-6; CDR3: CSAGGSSGANVLTF; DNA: TGCAGTGCGGGGGGGAGCTCTGGGGCCAACGTCCTGACTTTC
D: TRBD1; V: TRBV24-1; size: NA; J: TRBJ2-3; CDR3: CATGTATDTQYF; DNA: TGTGCCACAGGGACAGCCACAGATACGCAGTATTTT
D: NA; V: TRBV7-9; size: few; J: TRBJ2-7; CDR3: CASSSPWRPYEQYF; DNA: TGTGCCAGCAGTTCCCCCTGGCGGCCCTACGAGCAGTACTTC
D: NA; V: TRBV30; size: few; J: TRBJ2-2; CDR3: CAWSGNRGYNTGELFF; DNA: TGTGCCTGGAGTGGGAACCGGGGATATAACACCGGGGAGCTGTTTTTT
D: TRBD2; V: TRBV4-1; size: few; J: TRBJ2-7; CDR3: CASSPHPSGSLYEQYF; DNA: TGCGCCAGCAGCCCACATCCAAGCGGGAGCCTCTACGAGCAGTACTTC
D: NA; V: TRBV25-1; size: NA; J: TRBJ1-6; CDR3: CASNQPPSLALHF; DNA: TGTGCCAGCAACCAACCCCCGAGTTTGGCCCTCCACTTT
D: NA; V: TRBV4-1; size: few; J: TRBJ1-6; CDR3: CASSQEQGYNSPLHF; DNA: TGCGCCAGCAGCCAAGAGCAGGGATATAATTCACCCCTCCACTTT
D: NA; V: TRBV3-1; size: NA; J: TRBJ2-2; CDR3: CASSQGTVTGELFF; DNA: TGTGCCAGCAGCCAAGGGACAGTCACCGGGGAGCTGTTTTTT
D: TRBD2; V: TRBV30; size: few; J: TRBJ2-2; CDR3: CAWGSGATGELFF; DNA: TGTGCCTGGGGTAGCGGGGCCACCGGGGAGCTGTTTTTT
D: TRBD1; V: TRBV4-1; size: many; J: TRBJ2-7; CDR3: CASSQAPTGGSYEQYF; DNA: TGCGCCAGCAGCCAAGCCCCGACAGGGGGCTCTTACGAGCAGTACTTC
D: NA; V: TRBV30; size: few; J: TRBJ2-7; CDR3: CAWTGDNYEQYF; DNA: TGTGCCTGGACGGGGGATAACTACGAGCAGTACTTC
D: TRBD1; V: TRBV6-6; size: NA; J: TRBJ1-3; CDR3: CASKTWDRGRSSGNTIYF; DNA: TGTGCCAGCAAGACTTGGGACAGGGGACGAAGCTCTGGAAACACCATATATTTT
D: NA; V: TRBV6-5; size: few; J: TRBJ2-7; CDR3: CASSYIPNSYEQYF; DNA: TGTGCCAGCAGTTACATCCCGAACTCCTACGAGCAGTACTTC
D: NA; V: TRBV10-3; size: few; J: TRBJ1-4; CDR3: CATSDGLDEKLFF; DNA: TGTGCCACCTCTGACGGGCTTGACGAAAAACTGTTTTTT
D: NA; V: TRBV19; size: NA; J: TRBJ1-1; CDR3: CASREEFNTEAFF; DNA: TGTGCCAGTAGGGAGGAGTTTAACACTGAAGCTTTCTTT
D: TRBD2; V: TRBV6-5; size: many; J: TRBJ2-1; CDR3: CASSPLAGGRDEQFF; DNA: TGTGCCAGCAGCCCACTAGCGGGGGGGCGAGATGAGCAGTTCTTC
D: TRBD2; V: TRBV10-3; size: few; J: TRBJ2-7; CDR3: CATLAGGGEQYF; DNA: TGTGCCACCCTAGCGGGAGGAGGCGAGCAGTACTTC
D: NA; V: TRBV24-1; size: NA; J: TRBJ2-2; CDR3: CATSDSGKGWSGELFF; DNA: TGTGCCACCAGTGATTCCGGCAAGGGGTGGTCCGGGGAGCTGTTTTTT
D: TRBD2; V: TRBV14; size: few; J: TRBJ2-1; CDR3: CASSQASTSGNEQFF; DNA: TGTGCCAGCAGCCAAGCATCGACTAGCGGAAATGAGCAGTTCTTC
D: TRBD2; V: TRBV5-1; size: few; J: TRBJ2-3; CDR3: CASSLTSGGLRTDTQYF; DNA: TGCGCCAGCAGCTTGACTAGCGGGGGGCTGCGCACAGATACGCAGTATTTT
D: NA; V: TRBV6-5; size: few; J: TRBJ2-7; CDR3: CASSYSMLGGTLYEQYF; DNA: TGTGCCAGCAGTTACTCGATGCTAGGGGGTACGCTGTACGAGCAGTACTTC
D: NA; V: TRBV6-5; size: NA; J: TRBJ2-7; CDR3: CASSYSPLMILYEQYF; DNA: TGTGCCAGCAGTTACTCACCTCTGATGATACTCTACGAGCAGTACTTC
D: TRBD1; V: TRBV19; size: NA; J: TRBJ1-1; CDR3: CASSPGQGVTEAFF; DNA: TGTGCCAGTAGTCCCGGACAGGGGGTCACTGAAGCTTTCTTT
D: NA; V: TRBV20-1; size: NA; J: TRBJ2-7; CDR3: CSPTTPRYYEQYF; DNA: TGCAGTCCAACAACCCCCCGCTACTACGAGCAGTACTTC